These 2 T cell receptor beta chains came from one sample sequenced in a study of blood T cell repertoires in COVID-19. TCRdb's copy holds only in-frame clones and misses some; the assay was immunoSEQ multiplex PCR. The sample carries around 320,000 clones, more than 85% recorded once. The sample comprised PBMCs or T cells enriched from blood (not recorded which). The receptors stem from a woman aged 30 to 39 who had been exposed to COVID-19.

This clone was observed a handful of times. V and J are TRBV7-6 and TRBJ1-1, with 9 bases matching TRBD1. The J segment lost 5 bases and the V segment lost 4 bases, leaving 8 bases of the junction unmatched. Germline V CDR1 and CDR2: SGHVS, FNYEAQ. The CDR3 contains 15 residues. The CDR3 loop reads CASSSRRGQGTEAFF. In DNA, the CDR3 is TGTGCCAGCAGCTCCCGGCGGGGACAGGGTACTGAAGCTTTCTTT.

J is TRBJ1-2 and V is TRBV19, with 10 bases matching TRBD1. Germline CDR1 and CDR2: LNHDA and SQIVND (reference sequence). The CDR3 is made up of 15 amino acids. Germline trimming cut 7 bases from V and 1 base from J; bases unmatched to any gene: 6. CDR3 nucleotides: TGTGCCAGTATCCGCGGACAGGGGGGTAACTATGGCTACACCTTC. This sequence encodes CASIRGQGGNYGYTF. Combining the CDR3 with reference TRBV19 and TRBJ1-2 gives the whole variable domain DGGITQSPKYLFRKEGQNVTLSCEQNLNHDAMYWYRQDPGQGLRLIYYSQIVNDFQKGDIAEGYSVSREKKESFPLTVTSAQKNPTAFYLCASIRGQGGNYGYTFGSGTRLTVV.